This T cell receptor (beta chain) came from a study of identical twins. General study points: Invariant populations such as MAIT and iNKT cells could partly muddle zero-insertion analyses.

CDR1 DFQATT and CDR2 SNEGSKA come from the germline V gene (reference sequence). The CDR3 sequence is 13 residues long. V dropped 6 bases and J dropped 2 bases, with 13 bases sitting between them. In this sample, this clonotype turned up a few times. Its antigen is unidentified. Unique molecular identifiers were present on the cDNA, and a universal primer site came from template switching. Each CDR3 protein gets one entry after TCRdb re-called the 5' RACE reads with MiXCR. Of hundreds of thousands of distinct CDR3 sequences listed, 8.5% to 9% were seen once; the top ten hold 0.98%. These same data were also listed under a study on yellow fever vaccine responses in identical twins.

The chain combines TRBV20-1 with TRBJ2-5, with D possibly TRBD1 on 5 matching bases. The TCR originated in a woman younger than 30 in good health. The sequenced sample consisted of PBMCs. Here the CDR3 reads CSADATVQETQYF. The CDR3, as DNA: TGCAGTGCCGACGCGACAGTTCAAGAGACCCAGTACTTC.